This is a list of T cell receptor beta chains from one sample in a study of blood T cell repertoires in COVID-19. The data were produced by immunoSEQ multiplex PCR, yet TCRdb's version contains in-frame clones alone and is incomplete. Counted here are about 240,000 clones, approximately 85% occurring once; the ten biggest clones make up 3.5% to 4.5%. The sample consisted of peripheral blood. The receptors were sampled from a man aged 50 to 60 with acute or convalescent COVID-19. Each CDR3 is given with its conserved first and last residue. Fields, in order: D gene, J gene, V gene, CDR3 protein. The D gene is left open where the match is weak.

D: .
J: TRBJ1-3
V: TRBV28
CDR3: CASSLLVSAGNTIYF

D: TRBD1
J: TRBJ2-2
V: TRBV28
CDR3: CASSHYRVPGQGRTGELFF

D: TRBD2
J: TRBJ2-7
V: TRBV9
CDR3: CASSVAGTSGVYEQYF

D: .
J: TRBJ1-5
V: TRBV28
CDR3: CATWKRGSNQPQHF

D: TRBD1
J: TRBJ2-5
V: TRBV19
CDR3: CASSIGGTGGMETQYF

D: TRBD1
J: TRBJ2-2
V: TRBV30
CDR3: CAWSVKGAGGSGELFF

D: TRBD1
J: TRBJ1-2
V: TRBV7-9
CDR3: CASSFEGAFNYGYTF

D: TRBD2
J: TRBJ2-1
V: TRBV11-1
CDR3: CASSLEREGREQFF

D: TRBD2
J: TRBJ2-1
V: TRBV10-3
CDR3: CAISAGTTSNEQFF

D: .
J: TRBJ1-1
V: TRBV27
CDR3: CASSLSSMIQGAFF

D: .
J: TRBJ2-2
V: TRBV3-1/TRBV3-2
CDR3: CASSPWGVTGELFF

D: TRBD1
J: TRBJ2-7
V: TRBV27
CDR3: CASSLQDRTYEQYF

D: .
J: TRBJ1-2
V: TRBV7-2
CDR3: CASSPQGTYGYTF

D: .
J: TRBJ2-6
V: TRBV19
CDR3: CASNDLFSGANVLTF

D: .
J: TRBJ1-1
V: TRBV30
CDR3: CAWSLKLVNYHTMRNTRGTEAFF

D: .
J: TRBJ2-7
V: TRBV18
CDR3: CASSLQGGESEQYF

D: .
J: TRBJ2-1
V: TRBV9
CDR3: CASSSRTGRAYNEQFF

D: TRBD1
J: TRBJ1-2
V: TRBV18
CDR3: CASSPPGQNYGYTF